Described below is a single TCR beta chain sequence and its context. The CDR3 runs 15 residues. Trimming shortened V by 4 bases and J by 6 bases, and 19 bases separated the two germline ends. Germline values: CDR1 SGDLS, CDR2 YYNGEE. The study counted Cohort 3 donors as recovered given two negative PCRs, clearance, or symptom resolution. This entry is derived from a study of blood T cell repertoires in COVID-19. Study at large: In each case, the material was cDNA or gDNA derived from T cells, B-cell-depleted T cells, or PBMCs.

In the authors' workflow: Reference gene primer amplification yielded estimated nucleated cell counts. Only in-frame clones appear in the TCRdb table, and some are missing; sequencing was by immunoSEQ multiplex PCR. V and J calls and clone size follow that table, whereas D and trimming were derived from the DNA. Of approximately 210,000 clones listed, roughly four fifths are singletons. This chain connects TRBV9 to TRBJ1-2; no reliable D call. The TCR originated in a man aged 40-55 years who had recovered from COVID-19. Input material: PBMCs or T cells enriched from blood (not recorded which). CDR3 bases: TGTGCCAGCAGCAATACCCCCCACGGGAGGGATGGCTACACCTTC. Encoded protein: CASSNTPHGRDGYTF.